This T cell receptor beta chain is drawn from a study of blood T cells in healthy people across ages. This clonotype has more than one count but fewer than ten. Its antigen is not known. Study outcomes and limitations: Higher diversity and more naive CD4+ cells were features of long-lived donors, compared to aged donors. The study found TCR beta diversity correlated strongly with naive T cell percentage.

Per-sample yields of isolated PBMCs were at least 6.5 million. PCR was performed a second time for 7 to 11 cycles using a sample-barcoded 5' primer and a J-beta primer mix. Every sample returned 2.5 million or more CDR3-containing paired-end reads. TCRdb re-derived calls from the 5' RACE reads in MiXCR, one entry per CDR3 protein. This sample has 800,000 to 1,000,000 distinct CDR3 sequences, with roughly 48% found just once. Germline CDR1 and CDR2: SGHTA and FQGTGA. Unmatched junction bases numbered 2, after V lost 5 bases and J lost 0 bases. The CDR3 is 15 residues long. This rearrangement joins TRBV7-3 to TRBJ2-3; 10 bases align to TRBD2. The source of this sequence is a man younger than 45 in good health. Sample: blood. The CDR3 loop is CASSQLAGSTDTQYF. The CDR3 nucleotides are TGTGCCAGCAGCCAACTAGCGGGAAGCACAGATACGCAGTATTTT.